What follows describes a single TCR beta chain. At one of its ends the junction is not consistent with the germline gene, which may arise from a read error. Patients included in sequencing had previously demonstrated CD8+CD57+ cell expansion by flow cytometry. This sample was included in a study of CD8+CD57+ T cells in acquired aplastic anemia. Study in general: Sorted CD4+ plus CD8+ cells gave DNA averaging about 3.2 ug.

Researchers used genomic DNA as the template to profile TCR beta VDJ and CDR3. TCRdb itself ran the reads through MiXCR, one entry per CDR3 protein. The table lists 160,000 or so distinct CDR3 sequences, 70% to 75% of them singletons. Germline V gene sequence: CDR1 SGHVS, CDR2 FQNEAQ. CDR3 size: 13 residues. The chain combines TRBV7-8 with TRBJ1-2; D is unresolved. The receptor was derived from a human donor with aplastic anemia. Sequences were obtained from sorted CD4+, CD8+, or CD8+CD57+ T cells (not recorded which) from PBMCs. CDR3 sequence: CASSSNRVYGYIF. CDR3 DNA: TGTGCCAGCAGTTCCAATAGAGTCTATGGCTACATCTTC.